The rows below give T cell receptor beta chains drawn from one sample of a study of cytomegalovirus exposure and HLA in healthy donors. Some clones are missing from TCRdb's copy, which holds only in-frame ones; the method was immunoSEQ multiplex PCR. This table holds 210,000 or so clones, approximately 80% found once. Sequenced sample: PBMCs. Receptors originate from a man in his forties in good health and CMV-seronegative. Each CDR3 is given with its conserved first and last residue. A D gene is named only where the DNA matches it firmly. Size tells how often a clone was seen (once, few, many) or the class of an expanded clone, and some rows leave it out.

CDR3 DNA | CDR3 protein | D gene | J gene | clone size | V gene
TGCGCCAGCAGGAGGCTAGCGGGGGGGTCAGATACGCAGTATTTT | CASRRLAGGSDTQYF | TRBD2 | TRBJ2-3 | once | TRBV4-1
TGTGCCAGCAGGGAATTGGGACAGGGGACCGAGGAGACCCAGTACTTC | CASRELGQGTEETQYF | TRBD1 | TRBJ2-5 | NA | TRBV27
TGTGCCAGCAGTCGGACAGCGCCGAGCACAGATACGCAGTATTTT | CASSRTAPSTDTQYF | NA | TRBJ2-3 | NA | TRBV6-6
TGTGCCAGCAGCGTAGGGAGCAGGGAGGGGGGCACTGAAGCTTTCTTT | CASSVGSREGGTEAFF | NA | TRBJ1-1 | NA | TRBV9
TGTGCCAGCAGTTTATCGGGACAATTGAACACCGGGGAGCTGTTTTTT | CASSLSGQLNTGELFF | NA | TRBJ2-2 | once | TRBV28
TGCAGCGTTGAAGAAGCGGGAGGAGGGGAGCAGTACTTC | CSVEEAGGGEQYF | TRBD2 | TRBJ2-7 | NA | TRBV29-1
TGTGCCAGTAGTATGGACAGTTGGTATGGCTACACCTTC | CASSMDSWYGYTF | NA | TRBJ1-2 | NA | TRBV19
TGTGCCTGGAGTTCCGGGACAGAATACTACAATGAGCAGTTCTTC | CAWSSGTEYYNEQFF | TRBD1 | TRBJ2-1 | NA | TRBV30
TGCGCCAGCAGCCCACTAGCGGGAGTATTTCATAGCACAGATACGCAGTATTTT | CASSPLAGVFHSTDTQYF | TRBD2 | TRBJ2-3 | NA | TRBV4-1
TGTGCCACCAGCAGAGAGCGCGCGACAGCGCGCTACGAGCAGTACTTC | CATSRERATARYEQYF | NA | TRBJ2-7 | NA | TRBV15
TGTGCCATCAGTCCAAACGACTGGAAGACAGATACGCAGTATTTT | CAISPNDWKTDTQYF | NA | TRBJ2-3 | few | TRBV10-3
TGTGCCAGCAGTTCCTTGGGGACTAGCGGAAGCACAGATACGCAGTATTTT | CASSSLGTSGSTDTQYF | TRBD2 | TRBJ2-3 | once | TRBV27
TGTGCCAGCAGCTCGGGCAGGGTTTCACCCCTCCACTTT | CASSSGRVSPLHF | NA | TRBJ1-6 | NA | TRBV7-9
TGTGCCAGCACCCGGGACAGGGCAGGAGCTTTCTTT | CASTRDRAGAFF | TRBD1 | TRBJ1-1 | NA | TRBV6-1
TGTGCCAGCAGCTTACAGGGGGCAATAGATACGCAGTATTTT | CASSLQGAIDTQYF | TRBD1 | TRBJ2-3 | few | TRBV11-2
TGTGCCAGCAGCGGAACAGGGGTGTATGGCTACACCTTC | CASSGTGVYGYTF | TRBD1 | TRBJ1-2 | NA | TRBV5-4
TGTGCCAGCAGTGGGACAGGGCCGAACACCGGGGAGCTGTTTTTT | CASSGTGPNTGELFF | TRBD1 | TRBJ2-2 | few | TRBV2
TGTGCCAGCAGCCCGGGTGGGGGGTCAGATACGCAGTATTTT | CASSPGGGSDTQYF | NA | TRBJ2-3 | NA | TRBV9
TGCGCCAGCAGCCCAATCAAGGGACAGAGAAATTCACCCCTCCACTTT | CASSPIKGQRNSPLHF | TRBD1 | TRBJ1-6 | once | TRBV4-3
TGTGCCACCTCCTCGGTCGCGGGATGGGAGCAGTACTTC | CATSSVAGWEQYF | NA | TRBJ2-7 | few | TRBV19
TGTGCCAGCAGCTTAGGGGGCTGGGCCTATGGCTACACCTTC | CASSLGGWAYGYTF | NA | TRBJ1-2 | NA | TRBV7-9
TGTGCCAGCAGTCCCGGGACAACCAACACCATATATTTT | CASSPGTTNTIYF | NA | TRBJ1-3 | NA | TRBV5-4
TGTGCCAGCAGCATACTCCCGGGGAATACTGGAAACACCATATATTTT | CASSILPGNTGNTIYF | NA | TRBJ1-3 | NA | TRBV9
TGTGCCATCAGGAATGACAGGGGCAATCAGCCCCAGCATTTT | CAIRNDRGNQPQHF | TRBD1 | TRBJ1-5 | NA | TRBV10-3
TGTGCCAGCAGTGAAGGACTTCACTCCTACGAGCAGTACTTC | CASSEGLHSYEQYF | NA | TRBJ2-7 | few | TRBV6-1
TGTGCCAGCAGAAGATATCAGGGTGTCTATGGCTACACCTTC | CASRRYQGVYGYTF | NA | TRBJ1-2 | NA | TRBV27
TGTGCCAGCAGCTTAGCGCGCCTTAACTATGGCTACACCTTC | CASSLARLNYGYTF | NA | TRBJ1-2 | once | TRBV7-6
TGTGCCAGCTCGCCCGGACAGACTTTTTACTCTGGCTACACCTTC | CASSPGQTFYSGYTF | NA | TRBJ1-2 | NA | TRBV19
TGTGCCAGCAGCTTCCGGGAAAAACTGTTTTTT | CASSFREKLFF | NA | TRBJ1-4 | NA | TRBV5-6
TGTGCCAGTAGCCGCGGGACAGGGCTTGAAGCTTTCTTT | CASSRGTGLEAFF | TRBD1 | TRBJ1-1 | NA | TRBV19
TGTGCCAGTACAAACTCTGGAAACACCATATATTTT | CASTNSGNTIYF | NA | TRBJ1-3 | NA | TRBV6-5
TGTGCCAGCAGTCGGGCGGCAGGGGGAGCTTTCTTT | CASSRAAGGAFF | TRBD1 | TRBJ1-1 | NA | TRBV28
TGTGCCAGCAGCTTGGCTCCAGGGGGCGCAGATGGCTACACCTTC | CASSLAPGGADGYTF | TRBD1 | TRBJ1-2 | NA | TRBV5-6
TGTGCCAGCAGCTCCCCTAGCACAGATACGCAGTATTTT | CASSSPSTDTQYF | NA | TRBJ2-3 | NA | TRBV7-6
TGTGCCAGCGGGGAGGGGACTAGGTTCTACAATGAGCAGTTCTTC | CASGEGTRFYNEQFF | TRBD2 | TRBJ2-1 | NA | TRBV28
TGCGCCAGCAGCCCTAACAGGGACGAGCAGTACTTC | CASSPNRDEQYF | NA | TRBJ2-7 | NA | TRBV5-1
TGTGCCAGCTCACCAACAGATAGGTATCAGCCCCAGCATTTT | CASSPTDRYQPQHF | NA | TRBJ1-5 | once | TRBV18
TGTGCCAGCAGCTTACAGGGGTGGGCAGATACGCAGTATTTT | CASSLQGWADTQYF | NA | TRBJ2-3 | NA | TRBV7-2
TGTGCCAGTAGTATGGCGGGGAGCTCCTACAATGAGCAGTTCTTC | CASSMAGSSYNEQFF | NA | TRBJ2-1 | NA | TRBV19
TGTGCCAGCAGTGACAGCGGGAAGTACGAGCAGTACTTC | CASSDSGKYEQYF | TRBD2 | TRBJ2-7 | NA | TRBV2
TGTGCCATCAACCAAGGACTAGCACCTCCTGAGCAGTTCTTC | CAINQGLAPPEQFF | TRBD2 | TRBJ2-1 | NA | TRBV28
TGTGCCAGCTCACATCGGGACAGGGGTAATTCACCCCTCCACTTT | CASSHRDRGNSPLHF | TRBD1 | TRBJ1-6 | NA | TRBV18
TGCGCCAGCAGCAGACAGGGCTACGAGCAGTACTTC | CASSRQGYEQYF | TRBD1 | TRBJ2-7 | NA | TRBV5-1
TGTGCCAGCAGTTCAACCGGACTAGCGGGTAGCACAGATACGCAGTATTTT | CASSSTGLAGSTDTQYF | TRBD2 | TRBJ2-3 | few | TRBV27
TGTGCCAGCAGTTTATCGAGGGTGGTCACTGAAGCTTTCTTT | CASSLSRVVTEAFF | NA | TRBJ1-1 | NA | TRBV27
TGTGCCATCAGTGAGTCCGCCGGGTACGAGCAGTACTTC | CAISESAGYEQYF | NA | TRBJ2-7 | NA | TRBV10-3
TGTGCCAGCAGCGTAGCTGGGGCAGACGCTCTCCTCTCTGGAAACACCATATATTTT | CASSVAGADALLSGNTIYF | NA | TRBJ1-3 | NA | TRBV9
TGTGCCAGCAGTGTGAGACAACCCTTTTACACCGGGGAGCTGTTTTTT | CASSVRQPFYTGELFF | NA | TRBJ2-2 | once | TRBV2
TGTGCCAGCAGTGAAAGGCAGGGGATTAATGGCTTCCCCTCATTCAATCAGCCCCAGCATTTT | CASSERQGINGFPSFNQPQHF | NA | TRBJ1-5 | NA | TRBV6-1
TGTGCCAGCAGAACCAGCGGGGGCTCGGAAGAGACCCAGTACTTC | CASRTSGGSEETQYF | TRBD2 | TRBJ2-5 | NA | TRBV6-5
TGTGCCAGCAGCTCCCCCCTAGCGGGGGGCCCTCAGTATTTT | CASSSPLAGGPQYF | TRBD2 | TRBJ2-3 | NA | TRBV7-2
TGTGCCAGCAGTCCCATTATCTTAGCGCCGAACACCGGGGAGCTGTTTTTT | CASSPIILAPNTGELFF | NA | TRBJ2-2 | NA | TRBV27
TGTGCCAGCAGGTTAACAGGAAACTTC | CASRLTGNF | NA | TRBJ2-7 | once | TRBV21-1
TGTGCCAGCAGTTTTGATCTTGTGGCCACAGATACGCAGTATTTT | CASSFDLVATDTQYF | NA | TRBJ2-3 | NA | TRBV28
TGCGCCAGCAGTGAGCTGGGACAGCTATATGGCTACACCTTC | CASSELGQLYGYTF | TRBD1 | TRBJ1-2 | few | TRBV10-2
TGTGCCAGTAGTATAGAAACCGGACTGAGCAATCAGCCCCAGCATTTT | CASSIETGLSNQPQHF | NA | TRBJ1-5 | NA | TRBV19
TGTGCCAGCAGCTTAGTTGCGGGAGGCCTTAGCACAGATACGCAGTATTTT | CASSLVAGGLSTDTQYF | TRBD2 | TRBJ2-3 | few | TRBV7-9
TGTGCCAGCAGTGTTTCATTGTACACTGAAGCTTTCTTT | CASSVSLYTEAFF | NA | TRBJ1-1 | few | TRBV6-4
TGTGCCAGCAGTCAGGGGCCAAATGAAAAACTGTTTTTT | CASSQGPNEKLFF | NA | TRBJ1-4 | NA | TRBV6-1